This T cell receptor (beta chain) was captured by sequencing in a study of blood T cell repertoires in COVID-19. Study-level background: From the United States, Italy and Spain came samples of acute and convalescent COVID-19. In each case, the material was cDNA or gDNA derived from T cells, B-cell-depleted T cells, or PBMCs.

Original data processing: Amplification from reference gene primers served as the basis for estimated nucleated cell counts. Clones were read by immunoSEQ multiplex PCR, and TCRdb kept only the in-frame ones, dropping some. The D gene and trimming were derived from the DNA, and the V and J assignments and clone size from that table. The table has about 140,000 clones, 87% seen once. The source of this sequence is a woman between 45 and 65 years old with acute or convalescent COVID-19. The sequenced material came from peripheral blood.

The CDR3 is CASSVDKMGPETQYF. CDR3 DNA sequence: TGTGCCAGCAGCGTCGACAAGATGGGGCCCGAGACCCAGTACTTC. The chain carries TRBV9 and TRBJ2-5; D perhaps matches TRBD1 (5 bases). Germline-derived CDR1 and CDR2 are SGDLS and YYNGEE. The V end was cut by 2 bases, the J end by 5 bases, with 16 bases between. The CDR3 extends over 15 amino acids.